This record covers a single TCR beta chain. This specimen comes from a study of T cell responses to AZD1222 COVID-19 vaccine. The CDR3 contains 20 residues. Germline V gene sequence: CDR1 KGHDR, CDR2 SFDVKD. V was clipped by 5 bases and J by 6 bases; unmatched bases: 21. Repertoires were generated with immunoSEQ multiplex PCR, while TCRdb's copy carries only in-frame clones and drops some. Found here are around 170,000 clones, approximately 91% of them singletons; the top ten hold 0.95% to 1%. The clonotype was recovered from an adult in good health. The material was peripheral blood, obtained on day 0 of AZD1222 vaccination. This chain uses TRBV24-1 with TRBJ2-1; 10 bases align to TRBD2. CDR3: CATSAGQMGGSGRIGNEQFF. Written as DNA, the CDR3 is TGTGCCACCAGTGCGGGACAAATGGGGGGTAGCGGGAGGATCGGCAATGAGCAGTTCTTC.